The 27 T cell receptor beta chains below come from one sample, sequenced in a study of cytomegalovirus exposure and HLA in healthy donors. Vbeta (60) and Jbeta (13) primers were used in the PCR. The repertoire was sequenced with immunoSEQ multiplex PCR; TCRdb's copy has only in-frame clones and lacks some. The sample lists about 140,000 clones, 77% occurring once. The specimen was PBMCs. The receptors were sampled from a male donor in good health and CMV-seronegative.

The DNA for the CDR3 is TGTGCCAGCACCGAGGGACTAGCGGGAGCAGGCGAGCAGTTCTTC. It specifies CASTEGLAGAGEQFF. V is TRBV6-1 and J is TRBJ2-1; TRBD2 matches at 14 bases. The J segment lost 10 bases and the V segment lost 7 bases, leaving 9 bases of the junction unmatched. CDR3 length: 15 residues. Germline loops: CDR1 MNHNS, CDR2 SASEGT.

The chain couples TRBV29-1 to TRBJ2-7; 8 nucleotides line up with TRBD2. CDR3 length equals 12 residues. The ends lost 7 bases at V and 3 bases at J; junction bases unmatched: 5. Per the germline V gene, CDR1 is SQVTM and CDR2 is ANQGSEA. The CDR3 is CSGGGLDYEQYF. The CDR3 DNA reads TGCAGCGGGGGGGGACTAGACTACGAGCAGTACTTC.

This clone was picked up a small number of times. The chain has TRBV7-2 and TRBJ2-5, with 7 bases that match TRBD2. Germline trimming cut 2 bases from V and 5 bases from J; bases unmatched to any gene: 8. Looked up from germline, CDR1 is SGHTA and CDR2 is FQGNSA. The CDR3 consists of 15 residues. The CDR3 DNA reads TGTGCCAGCAGCTTACTAGCGGCAAAAAAGGAGACCCAGTACTTC. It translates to CASSLLAAKKETQYF.

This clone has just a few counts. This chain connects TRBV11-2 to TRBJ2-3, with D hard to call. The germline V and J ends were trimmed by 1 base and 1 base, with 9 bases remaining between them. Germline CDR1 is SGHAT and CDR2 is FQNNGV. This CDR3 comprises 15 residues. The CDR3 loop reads CASSLASYGTDTQYF. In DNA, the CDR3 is TGTGCCAGCAGCTTAGCCAGTTATGGCACAGATACGCAGTATTTT.

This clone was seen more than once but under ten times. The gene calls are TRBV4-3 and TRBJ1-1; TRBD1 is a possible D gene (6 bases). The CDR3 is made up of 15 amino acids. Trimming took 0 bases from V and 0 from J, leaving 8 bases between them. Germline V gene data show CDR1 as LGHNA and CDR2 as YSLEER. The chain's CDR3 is CASSQERGMNTEAFF. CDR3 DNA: TGCGCCAGCAGCCAAGAAAGGGGGATGAACACTGAAGCTTTCTTT.

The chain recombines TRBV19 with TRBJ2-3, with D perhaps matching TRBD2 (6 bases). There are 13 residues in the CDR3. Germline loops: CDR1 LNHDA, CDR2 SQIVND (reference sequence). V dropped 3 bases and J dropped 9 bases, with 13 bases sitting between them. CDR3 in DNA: TGTGCCAGTAGTATCGGGGACTCGAGGACGCAGTATTTT. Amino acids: CASSIGDSRTQYF.

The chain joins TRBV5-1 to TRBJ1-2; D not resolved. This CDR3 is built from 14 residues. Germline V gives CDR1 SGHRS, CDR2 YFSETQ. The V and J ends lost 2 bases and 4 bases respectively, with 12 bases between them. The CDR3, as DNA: TGCGCCAGCAGCTTAGAGGGTTCCGGCTATGGCTACACCTTC. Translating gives CASSLEGSGYGYTF.

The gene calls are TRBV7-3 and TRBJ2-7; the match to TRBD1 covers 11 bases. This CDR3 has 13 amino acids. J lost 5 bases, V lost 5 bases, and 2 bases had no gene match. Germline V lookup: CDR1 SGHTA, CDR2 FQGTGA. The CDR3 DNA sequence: TGTGCCAGCAGCCCGGGACAGGGGGACGAGCAGTACTTC. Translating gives CASSPGQGDEQYF.

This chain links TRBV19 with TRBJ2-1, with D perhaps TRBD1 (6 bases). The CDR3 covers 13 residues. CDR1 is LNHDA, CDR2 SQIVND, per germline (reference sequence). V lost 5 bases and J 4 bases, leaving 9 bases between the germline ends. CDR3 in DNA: TGTGCCAGTAGTGGACAGAGTTACAATGAGCAGTTCTTC. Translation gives CASSGQSYNEQFF.

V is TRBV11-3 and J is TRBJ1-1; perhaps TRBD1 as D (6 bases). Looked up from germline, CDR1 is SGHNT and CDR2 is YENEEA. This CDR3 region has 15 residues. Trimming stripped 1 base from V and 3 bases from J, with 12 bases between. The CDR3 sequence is CASSLGRGGDTEAFF. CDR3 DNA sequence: TGTGCCAGCAGCTTAGGCAGAGGGGGGGACACTGAAGCTTTCTTT.

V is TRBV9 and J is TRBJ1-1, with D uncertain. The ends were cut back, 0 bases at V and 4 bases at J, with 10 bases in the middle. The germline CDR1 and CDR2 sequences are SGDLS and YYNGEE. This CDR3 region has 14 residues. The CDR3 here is CASSVAVAATEAFF. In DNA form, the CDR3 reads TGTGCCAGCAGCGTAGCTGTGGCTGCCACTGAAGCTTTCTTT.

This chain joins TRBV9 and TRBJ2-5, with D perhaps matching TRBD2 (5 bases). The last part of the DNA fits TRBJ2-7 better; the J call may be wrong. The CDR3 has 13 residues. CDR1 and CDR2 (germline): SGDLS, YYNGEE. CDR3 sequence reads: CASSLALNYEQYF. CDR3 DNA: TGTGCCAGCAGTCTAGCCCTAAACTACGAGCAGTACTTC.

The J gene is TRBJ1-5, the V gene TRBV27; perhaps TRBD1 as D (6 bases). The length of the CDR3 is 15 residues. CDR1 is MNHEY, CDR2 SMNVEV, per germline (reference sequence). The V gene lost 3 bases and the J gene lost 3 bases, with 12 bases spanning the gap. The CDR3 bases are TGTGCCAGCAGTTTTGCAGGGGCCTTCAATCAGCCCCAGCATTTT. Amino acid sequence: CASSFAGAFNQPQHF.

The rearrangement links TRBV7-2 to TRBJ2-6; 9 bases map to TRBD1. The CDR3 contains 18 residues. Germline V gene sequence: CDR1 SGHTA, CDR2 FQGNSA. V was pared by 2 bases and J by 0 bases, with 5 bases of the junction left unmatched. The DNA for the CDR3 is TGTGCCAGCAGCTTAAGAACAGGGGGCGTCTCTGGGGCCAACGTCCTGACTTTC. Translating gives CASSLRTGGVSGANVLTF.

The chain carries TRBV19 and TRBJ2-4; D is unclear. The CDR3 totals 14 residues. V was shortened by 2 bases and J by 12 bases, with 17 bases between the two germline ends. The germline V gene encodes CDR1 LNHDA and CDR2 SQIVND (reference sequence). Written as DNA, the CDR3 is TGTGCCAGTAGTATACCCAATCAGGCAGGCCCTCAGTACTTC. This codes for CASSIPNQAGPQYF.

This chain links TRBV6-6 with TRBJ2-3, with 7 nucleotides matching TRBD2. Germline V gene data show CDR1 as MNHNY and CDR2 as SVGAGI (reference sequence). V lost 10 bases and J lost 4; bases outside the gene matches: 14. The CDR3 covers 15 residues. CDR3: CATRYGGRGADTQYF. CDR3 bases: TGTGCCACCAGGTATGGCGGGAGAGGAGCAGATACGCAGTATTTT.

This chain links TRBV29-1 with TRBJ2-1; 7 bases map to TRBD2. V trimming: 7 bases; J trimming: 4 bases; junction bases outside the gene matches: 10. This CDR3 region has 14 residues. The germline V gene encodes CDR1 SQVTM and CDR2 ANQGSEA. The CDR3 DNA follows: TGCAGCGGGGGCGGGAGTAATAATTACAATGAGCAGTTCTTC. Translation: CSGGGSNNYNEQFF.

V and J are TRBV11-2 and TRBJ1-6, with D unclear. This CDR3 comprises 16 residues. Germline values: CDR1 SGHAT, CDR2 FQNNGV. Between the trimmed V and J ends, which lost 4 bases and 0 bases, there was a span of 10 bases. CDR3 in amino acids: CASSSVEFSYNSPLHF. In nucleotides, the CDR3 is TGTGCCAGCAGCTCGGTGGAGTTCTCCTATAATTCACCCCTCCACTTT.

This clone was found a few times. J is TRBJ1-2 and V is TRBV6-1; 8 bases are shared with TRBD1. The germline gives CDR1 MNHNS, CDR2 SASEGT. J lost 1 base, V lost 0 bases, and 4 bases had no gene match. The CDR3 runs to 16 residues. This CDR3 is CASSEALTGVNYGYTF. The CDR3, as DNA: TGTGCCAGCAGTGAAGCCTTGACAGGGGTTAACTATGGCTACACCTTC.

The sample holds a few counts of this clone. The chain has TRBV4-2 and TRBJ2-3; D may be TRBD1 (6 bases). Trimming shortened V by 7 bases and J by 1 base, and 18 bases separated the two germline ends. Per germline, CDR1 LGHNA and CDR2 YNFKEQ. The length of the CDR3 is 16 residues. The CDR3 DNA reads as TGTGCCAGCACCCCCGGGACATCCGGAGGCACAGATACGCAGTATTTT. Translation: CASTPGTSGGTDTQYF.

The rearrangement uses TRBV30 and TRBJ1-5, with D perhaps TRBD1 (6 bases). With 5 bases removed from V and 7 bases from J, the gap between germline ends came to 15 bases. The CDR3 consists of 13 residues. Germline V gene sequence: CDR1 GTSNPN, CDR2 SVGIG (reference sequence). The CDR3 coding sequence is TGTGCCTGGGGGCAAACAGGGATCCAGCCCCAGCATTTT. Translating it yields CAWGQTGIQPQHF.

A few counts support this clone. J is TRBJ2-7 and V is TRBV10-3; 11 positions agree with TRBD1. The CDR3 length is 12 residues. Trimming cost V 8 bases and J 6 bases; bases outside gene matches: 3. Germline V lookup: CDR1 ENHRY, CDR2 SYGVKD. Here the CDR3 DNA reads TGTGCCATCGCCGGACAGGGGGCCGAGCAGTACTTC. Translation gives CAIAGQGAEQYF.

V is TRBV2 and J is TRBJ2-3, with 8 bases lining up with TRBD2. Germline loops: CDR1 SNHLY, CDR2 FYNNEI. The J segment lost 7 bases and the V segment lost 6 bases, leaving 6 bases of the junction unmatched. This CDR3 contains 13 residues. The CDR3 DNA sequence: TGTGCCAGCAGGGTCATAGCGGGATATACGCAGTATTTT. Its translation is CASRVIAGYTQYF.

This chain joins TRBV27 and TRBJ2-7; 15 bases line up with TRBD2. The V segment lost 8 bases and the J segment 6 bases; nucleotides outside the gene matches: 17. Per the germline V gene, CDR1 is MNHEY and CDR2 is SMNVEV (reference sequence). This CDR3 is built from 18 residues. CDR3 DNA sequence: TGTGCCAGCTCCCCCCAGGGACTAGCGGGAGGTCCTGGGATCGAGCAGTACTTC. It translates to CASSPQGLAGGPGIEQYF.

The CDR3 reads CASSPGLGNEQYF. For the CDR3, the DNA is TGTGCCAGCAGCCCCGGACTGGGAAACGAGCAGTACTTC. V usage is TRBV7-3 and J usage is TRBJ2-7; D is possibly TRBD2 (5 bases). CDR3 length: 13 residues. Germline V gives CDR1 SGHTA, CDR2 FQGTGA. V lost 5 bases and J lost 5, with 13 bases in between.

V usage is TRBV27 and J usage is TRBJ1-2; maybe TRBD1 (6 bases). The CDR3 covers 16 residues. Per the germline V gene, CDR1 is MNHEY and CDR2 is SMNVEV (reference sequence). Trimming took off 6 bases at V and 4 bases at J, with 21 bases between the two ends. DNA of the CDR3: TGTGCCAGCAGCCCTCTCGGGGCAGGGGCCCTCTATGGCTACACCTTC. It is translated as CASSPLGAGALYGYTF.

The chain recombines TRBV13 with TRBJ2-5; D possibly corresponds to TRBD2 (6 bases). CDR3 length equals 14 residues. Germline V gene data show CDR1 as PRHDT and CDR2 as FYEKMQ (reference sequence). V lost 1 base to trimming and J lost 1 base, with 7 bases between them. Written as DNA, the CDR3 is TGTGCCAGCAGCTTAGTGGGAGGCCAAGAGACCCAGTACTTC. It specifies CASSLVGGQETQYF.